Listed below are T cell receptor beta chains from one sample, sequenced in a study of beta chain features in type 1 diabetes. Measured with immunoSEQ multiplex PCR; TCRdb has only the in-frame clones, and not every one. This sample has 70,000 to 95,000 clones, with 25% to 35% found just once. Sample: stem cell memory CD4+ T cells from blood. The origin of the receptors is a woman younger than 35 in good health. CDR3s include the opening cysteine and the closing phenylalanine or tryptophan. Each record gives: V gene, J gene, clone size, D gene, CDR3 protein, CDR3 DNA. D genes are given only for firm matches. Not all rows give a size; the values are once, few, many and, for expanded clones, a class.

TRBV25-1	TRBJ2-2	NA	NA	CASREDRSNTGELFF	TGTGCCAGCAGAGAGGACAGATCGAACACCGGGGAGCTGTTTTTT
TRBV6-6	TRBJ2-3	once	NA	CASSYPSSDTQYF	TGTGCCAGCAGTTATCCCTCCTCAGATACGCAGTATTTT
TRBV5-4	TRBJ2-3	NA	TRBD1	CASSREPDRGADTQYF	TGTGCCAGCAGCCGCGAGCCGGACAGGGGTGCAGATACGCAGTATTTT
TRBV2	TRBJ2-3	few	NA	CASRERDTQYF	TGTGCCAGCCGGGAGCGCGATACGCAGTATTTT
TRBV5-1	TRBJ2-5	NA	NA	CASSPRGTETQYF	TGCGCCAGCAGCCCTAGGGGGACCGAGACCCAGTACTTC
TRBV5-1	TRBJ2-1	few	NA	CASSLIFDNEQFF	TGCGCCAGCAGCTTGATTTTCGACAATGAGCAGTTCTTC
TRBV7-8	TRBJ2-1	NA	TRBD2	CASSLASGGHNEQFF	TGTGCCAGCAGCTTGGCTAGCGGGGGGCACAATGAGCAGTTCTTC
TRBV5-1	TRBJ1-1	NA	TRBD1	CASGLGYRGTEAFF	TGCGCCAGCGGGCTCGGGTACAGGGGCACTGAAGCTTTCTTT
TRBV11-2	TRBJ2-2	NA	NA	CASSLDLRGGAAGELFF	TGTGCCAGCAGCTTAGATCTAAGGGGGGGCGCCGCCGGGGAGCTGTTTTTT
TRBV2	TRBJ2-7	few	TRBD2	CASLPGLAVVDAEQYF	TGTGCCAGCTTACCGGGACTAGCGGTGGTAGATGCCGAGCAGTACTTC
TRBV5-8	TRBJ1-5	few	NA	CASSSLGGHQPQHF	TGTGCCAGCAGCTCCTTGGGGGGACATCAGCCCCAGCATTTT